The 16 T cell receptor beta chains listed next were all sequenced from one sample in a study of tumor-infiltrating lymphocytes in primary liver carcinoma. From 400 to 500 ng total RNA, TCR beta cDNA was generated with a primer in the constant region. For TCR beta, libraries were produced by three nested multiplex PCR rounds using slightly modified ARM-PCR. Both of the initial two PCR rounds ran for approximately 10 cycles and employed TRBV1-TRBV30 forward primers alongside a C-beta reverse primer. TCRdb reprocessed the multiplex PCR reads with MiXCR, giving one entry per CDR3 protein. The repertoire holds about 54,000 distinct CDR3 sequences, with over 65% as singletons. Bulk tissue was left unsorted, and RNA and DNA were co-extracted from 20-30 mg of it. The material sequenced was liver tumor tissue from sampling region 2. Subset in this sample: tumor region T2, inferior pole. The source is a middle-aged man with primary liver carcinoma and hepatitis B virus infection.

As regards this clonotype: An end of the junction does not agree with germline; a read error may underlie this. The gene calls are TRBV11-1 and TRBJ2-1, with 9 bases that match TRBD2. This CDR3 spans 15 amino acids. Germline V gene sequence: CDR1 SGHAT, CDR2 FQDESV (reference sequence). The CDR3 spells CASSIGTSSYNEQSF. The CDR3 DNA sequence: TGTGCCAGCAGTATCGGGACTAGCAGCTACAATGAGCAGTCCTTC.

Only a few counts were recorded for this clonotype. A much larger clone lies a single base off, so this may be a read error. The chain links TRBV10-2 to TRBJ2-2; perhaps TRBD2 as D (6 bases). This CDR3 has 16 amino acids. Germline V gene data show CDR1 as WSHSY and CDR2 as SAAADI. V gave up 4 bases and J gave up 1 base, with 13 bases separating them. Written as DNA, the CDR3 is TGCGCCAGCAGTGTGGCGCGGGGACGGAACACCGGGGAGCTGTTTTTT. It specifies CASSVARGRNTGELFF.

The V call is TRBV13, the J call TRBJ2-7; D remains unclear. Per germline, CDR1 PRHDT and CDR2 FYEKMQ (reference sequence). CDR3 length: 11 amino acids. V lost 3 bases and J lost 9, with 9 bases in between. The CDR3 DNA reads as TGTGCCAGCAGCTTGAAGGGTGGGCAGTACTTC. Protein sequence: CASSLKGGQYF.

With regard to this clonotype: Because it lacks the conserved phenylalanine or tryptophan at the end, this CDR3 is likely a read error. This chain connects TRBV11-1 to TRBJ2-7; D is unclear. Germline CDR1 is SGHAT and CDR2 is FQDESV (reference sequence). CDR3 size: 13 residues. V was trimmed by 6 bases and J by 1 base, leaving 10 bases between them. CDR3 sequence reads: CASRGKRSYEQYS. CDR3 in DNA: TGTGCCAGCAGGGGGAAGCGATCCTACGAGCAGTACTCG.

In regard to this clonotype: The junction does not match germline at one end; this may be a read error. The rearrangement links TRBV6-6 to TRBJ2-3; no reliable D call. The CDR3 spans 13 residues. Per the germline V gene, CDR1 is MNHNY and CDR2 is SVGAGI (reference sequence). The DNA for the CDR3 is TGTGCCCGAAAAATTTTGGGCTCAGATACGCACTATTTT. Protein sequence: CARKILGSDTHYF.

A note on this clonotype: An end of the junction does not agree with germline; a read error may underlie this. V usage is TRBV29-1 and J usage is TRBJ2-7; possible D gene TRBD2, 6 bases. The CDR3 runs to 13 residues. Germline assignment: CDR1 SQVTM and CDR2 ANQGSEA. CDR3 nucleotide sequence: TGCAACGTGGAGGGGCCCCCGTCCTACGGGCAGTACTTC. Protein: CNVEGPPSYGQYF.

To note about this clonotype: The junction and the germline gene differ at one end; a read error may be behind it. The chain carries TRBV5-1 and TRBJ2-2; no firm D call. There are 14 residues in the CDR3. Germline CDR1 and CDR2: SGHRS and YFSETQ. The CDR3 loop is CASNLGTNTGELFF. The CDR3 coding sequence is TGCGCCAGCAACTTGGGGACGAACACCGGGGAGCTGTTTTTT.

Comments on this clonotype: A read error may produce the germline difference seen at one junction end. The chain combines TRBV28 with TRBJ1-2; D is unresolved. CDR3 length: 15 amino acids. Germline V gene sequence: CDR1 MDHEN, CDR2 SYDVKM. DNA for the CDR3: TGTGCCAGCAATTTAATTGGAGTTGCTAACTATGGCTACACCTTC. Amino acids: CASNLIGVANYGYTF.

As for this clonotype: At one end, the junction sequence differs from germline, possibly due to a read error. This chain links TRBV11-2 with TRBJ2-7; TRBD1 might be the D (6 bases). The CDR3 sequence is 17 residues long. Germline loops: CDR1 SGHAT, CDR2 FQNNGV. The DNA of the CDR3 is TGTGCCAACAGCTTAGACTTCGGGACACCCAGTCCCTACGAGCAGTGCTTC. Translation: CANSLDFGTPSPYEQCF.

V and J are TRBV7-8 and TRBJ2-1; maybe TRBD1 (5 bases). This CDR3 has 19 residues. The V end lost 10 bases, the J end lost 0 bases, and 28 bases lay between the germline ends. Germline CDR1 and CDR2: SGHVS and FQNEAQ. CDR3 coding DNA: TGTGCCACATCTGGCTCGACAAGGGGTCGCTATATCTCCTACAATGAGCAGTTCTTC. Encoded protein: CATSGSTRGRYISYNEQFF.

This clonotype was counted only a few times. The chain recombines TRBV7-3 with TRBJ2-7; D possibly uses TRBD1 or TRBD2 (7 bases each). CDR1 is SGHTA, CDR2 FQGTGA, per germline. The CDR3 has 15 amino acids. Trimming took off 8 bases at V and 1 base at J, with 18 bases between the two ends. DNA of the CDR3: TGTGCCAGCGGCCCGCAGGGGGGGACTTCCTACGAGCAGTACTTC. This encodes CASGPQGGTSYEQYF.

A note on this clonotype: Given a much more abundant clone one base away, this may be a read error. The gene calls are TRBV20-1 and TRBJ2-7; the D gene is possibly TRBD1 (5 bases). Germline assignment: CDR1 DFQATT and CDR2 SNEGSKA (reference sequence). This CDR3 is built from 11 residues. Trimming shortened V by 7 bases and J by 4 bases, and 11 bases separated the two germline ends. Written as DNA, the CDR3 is TGCAGTGTTTCATCAGGGTACGAGCAGTACTTC. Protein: CSVSSGYEQYF.

The CDR3 is CATSDWTSRRYKQYF. The CDR3 nucleotides read TGTGCCACCAGTGATTGGACTAGCAGGAGGTACAAGCAGTACTTC. This chain links TRBV24-1 with TRBJ2-7; 8 positions agree with TRBD2. The CDR3 consists of 15 residues. The germline V gene encodes CDR1 KGHDR and CDR2 SFDVKD. Trimming at V came to 2 bases and at J to 8 bases, leaving 10 bases not matched to a gene.

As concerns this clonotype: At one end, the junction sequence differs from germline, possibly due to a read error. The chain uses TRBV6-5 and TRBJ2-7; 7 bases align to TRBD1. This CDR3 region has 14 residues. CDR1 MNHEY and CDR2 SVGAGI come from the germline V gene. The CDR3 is CASCYTETGDERYF. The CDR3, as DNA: TGTGCCAGCTGTTACACTGAAACAGGGGACGAGCGGTACTTC.

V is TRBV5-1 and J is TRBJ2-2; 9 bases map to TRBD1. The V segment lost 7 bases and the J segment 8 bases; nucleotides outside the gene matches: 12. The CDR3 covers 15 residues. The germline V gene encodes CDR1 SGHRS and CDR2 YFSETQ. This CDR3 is CASAPGQGRIGELFF. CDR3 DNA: TGCGCCAGCGCGCCGGGACAGGGAAGGATAGGGGAGCTGTTTTTT.

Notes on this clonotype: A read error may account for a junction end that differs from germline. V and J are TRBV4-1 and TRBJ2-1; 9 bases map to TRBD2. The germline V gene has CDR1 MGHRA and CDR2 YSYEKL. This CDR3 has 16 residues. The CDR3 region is CGSSQSRTSDDNEQFF. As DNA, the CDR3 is TGCGGCAGCAGCCAATCCAGGACTAGCGATGACAATGAGCAGTTCTTC.